Below, 9 T cell receptor beta chains from the same sample are listed, as sequenced in a study of cytomegalovirus exposure and HLA in healthy donors. In the PCR, 60 Vbeta and 13 Jbeta primers were used. Data came from immunoSEQ multiplex PCR; TCRdb stores just in-frame clones and leaves some out. There are about 190,000 clones in the sample; around four fifths occur only once, and approximately 0.74% lies in the top ten. Sample: PBMCs. The origin of the receptors is a woman aged 18 to 35 in good health and CMV-seronegative.

The chain recombines TRBV18 with TRBJ2-6; TRBD1 agrees at 9 bases. Germline CDR1 is KGHSH and CDR2 is LQKENI. The V gene end was trimmed by 2 bases and the J gene end by 0 bases; junction bases not matched to a gene: 5. This CDR3 comprises 18 residues. DNA of the CDR3: TGTGCCAGCTCACCAACGACAGGGGGGGTCTCTGGGGCCAACGTCCTGACTTTC. Translation gives CASSPTTGGVSGANVLTF.

V and J are TRBV10-2 and TRBJ1-1, with D hard to call. The CDR3 covers 11 residues. Germline CDR1 WSHSY, CDR2 SAAADI. V was shortened by 10 bases and J by 4 bases, with 10 bases between the two germline ends. CDR3 bases: TGCGCCACCCTCCACATCACTGAAGCTTTCTTT. Its protein product is CATLHITEAFF.

V is TRBV6-1 and J is TRBJ1-5; the D gene is possibly TRBD1 (6 bases). Between the trimmed V and J ends, which lost 2 bases and 5 bases, there was a span of 16 bases. This CDR3 has 16 amino acids. CDR1 is MNHNS and CDR2 is SASEGT in the germline V gene. The CDR3 nucleotides are TGTGCCAGCAGTGAACCCACAGGGAATAGGCATCAGCCCCAGCATTTT. This codes for CASSEPTGNRHQPQHF.

The chain links TRBV18 to TRBJ1-1; D call uncertain. The CDR3 runs to 11 residues. With 8 bases removed from V and 1 base from J, the gap between germline ends came to 5 bases. Germline V gene sequence: CDR1 KGHSH, CDR2 LQKENI. The CDR3: CASTRNTEAFF. Written as DNA, the CDR3 is TGTGCCAGCACGCGGAACACTGAAGCTTTCTTT.

The chain recombines TRBV6-6 with TRBJ2-3; 7 nucleotides line up with TRBD2. V lost 2 bases to trimming and J lost 4 bases; unmatched junction nucleotides: 9. The CDR3 runs 16 residues. CDR1 is MNHNY, CDR2 SVGAGI, per germline (reference sequence). CDR3 coding DNA: TGTGCCAGCAGTTACAGCATTCGGGAGGCCCCAGATACGCAGTATTTT. It translates to CASSYSIREAPDTQYF.

The gene calls are TRBV28 and TRBJ2-3; TRBD2 aligns across 8 bases. Trimming at V came to 3 bases and at J to 4 bases, leaving 6 bases not matched to a gene. Germline V gene lookup returns CDR1 MDHEN and CDR2 SYDVKM. There are 15 residues in the CDR3. The CDR3 bases are TGTGCCAGCAGTTTCGGGACTAGGTCGGCAGATACGCAGTATTTT. It translates to CASSFGTRSADTQYF.

The V gene is TRBV19, the J gene TRBJ2-3; TRBD2 agrees at 10 bases. This CDR3 is 16 amino acids long. Germline V gene sequence: CDR1 LNHDA, CDR2 SQIVND (reference sequence). V lost 4 bases to trimming and J lost 6 bases; unmatched junction nucleotides: 10. The CDR3 is CASSTTSGRARDTQYF. For the CDR3, the DNA is TGTGCCAGTAGTACAACGAGCGGGAGGGCCCGGGATACGCAGTATTTT.

This chain links TRBV30 with TRBJ1-2; D is undetermined. With 4 bases removed from V and 7 bases from J, the gap between germline ends came to 10 bases. The CDR3 consists of 11 residues. CDR1 GTSNPN and CDR2 SVGIG come from the germline V gene (reference sequence). The CDR3 DNA follows: TGTGCCTGGACCAACGGTGGTGGCTACACCTTC. Translation gives CAWTNGGGYTF.

This clone was observed a handful of times. The chain couples TRBV5-6 to TRBJ2-6; perhaps TRBD1 as D (6 bases). CDR1 and CDR2 (germline): SGHDT, YYEEEE. V shed 4 bases and J shed 0 bases, with 14 bases lying between them. The CDR3 is 17 amino acids. The CDR3: CASSTGTLASGANVLTF. For the CDR3, the DNA is TGTGCCAGCAGCACAGGGACGCTTGCCTCTGGGGCCAACGTCCTGACTTTC.